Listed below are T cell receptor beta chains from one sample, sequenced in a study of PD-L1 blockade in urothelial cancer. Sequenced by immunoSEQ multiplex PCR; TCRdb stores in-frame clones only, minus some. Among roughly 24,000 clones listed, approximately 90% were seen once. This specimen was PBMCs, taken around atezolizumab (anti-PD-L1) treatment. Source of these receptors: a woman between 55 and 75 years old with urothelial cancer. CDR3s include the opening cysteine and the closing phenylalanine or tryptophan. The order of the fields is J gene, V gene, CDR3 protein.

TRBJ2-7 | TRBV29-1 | CSAWTGLAYEQYF
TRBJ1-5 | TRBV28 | CASIPPQGAETHNQPQHF
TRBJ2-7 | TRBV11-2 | CASSPLAGGRNEQYF
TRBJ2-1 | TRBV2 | CASSPGQGTGQNEQFF
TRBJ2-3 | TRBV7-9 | CASSKGRTSTDTQYF
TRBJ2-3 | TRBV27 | CASSLRIPHQGSSGGAEDTQYF
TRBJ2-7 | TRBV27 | CASSRLGTDPYEQYF
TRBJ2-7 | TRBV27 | CASSQSRWGLYEQYF
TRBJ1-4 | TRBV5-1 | CASSAMTGSVEKLFF
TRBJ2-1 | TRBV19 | CASTRGSSYNEQFF
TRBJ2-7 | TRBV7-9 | CASSPGGGAYYEQYF
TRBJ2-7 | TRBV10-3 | CAIRARSGDSYEQYF
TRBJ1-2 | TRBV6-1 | CASSEVFTRGGYTF
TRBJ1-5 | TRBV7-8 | CASSLGPRGGNQPQHF
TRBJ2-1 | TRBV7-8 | CASSPRLARHEQFF
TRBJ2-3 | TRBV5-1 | CASSLVWTLSTDTQYF
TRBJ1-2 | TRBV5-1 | CASSLRQIYGYTF
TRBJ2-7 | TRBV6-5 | CASSYSPTGDYEQYF